What follows is one TCR beta chain and its context. The antigen remains unidentified. Germline CDR1 and CDR2: SGHRS and YFSETQ. J was trimmed by 8 bases and V by 0 bases; bases with no gene match: 9. The CDR3 has 16 amino acids. The sample comes from a study of PD-L1 blockade in urothelial cancer. Study background: The study recovered a median of about 140,000 T cells per blood sample. Overall study results and limits: A pretreatment blood TCR clonality that fell below the median predicted better progression-free and overall survival.

Produced via immunoSEQ multiplex PCR; TCRdb's table is partial and in-frame only. The sample consists of about 100,000 clones, 91% of them appearing once. The TCR comes from a woman aged 80 or over with urothelial cancer. The chain has TRBV5-1 and TRBJ2-3; 10 bases align to TRBD1. The material was PBMCs, obtained around atezolizumab (anti-PD-L1) treatment. CDR3 protein: CASSLEPATGGGTQYF. DNA for the CDR3: TGCGCCAGCAGCTTGGAACCCGCGACAGGGGGCGGTACGCAGTATTTT.